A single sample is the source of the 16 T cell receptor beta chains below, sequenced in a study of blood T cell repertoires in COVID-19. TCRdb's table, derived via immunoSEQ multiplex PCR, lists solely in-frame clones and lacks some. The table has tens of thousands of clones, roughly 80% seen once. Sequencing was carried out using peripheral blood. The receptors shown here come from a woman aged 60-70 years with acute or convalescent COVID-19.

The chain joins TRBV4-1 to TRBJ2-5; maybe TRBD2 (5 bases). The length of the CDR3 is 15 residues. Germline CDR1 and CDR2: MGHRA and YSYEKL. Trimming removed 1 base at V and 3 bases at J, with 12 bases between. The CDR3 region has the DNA TGCGCCAGCAGCCAAGGAACAACGGGGAAAGAGACCCAGTACTTC. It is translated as CASSQGTTGKETQYF.

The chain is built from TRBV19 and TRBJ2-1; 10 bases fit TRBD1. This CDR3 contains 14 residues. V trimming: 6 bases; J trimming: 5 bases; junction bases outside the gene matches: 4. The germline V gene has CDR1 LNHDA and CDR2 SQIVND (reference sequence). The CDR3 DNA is TGTGCCAGTAGGGGACAGGGGCATAACAATGAGCAGTTCTTC. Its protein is CASRGQGHNNEQFF. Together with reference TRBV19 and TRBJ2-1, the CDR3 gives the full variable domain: DGGITQSPKYLFRKEGQNVTLSCEQNLNHDAMYWYRQDPGQGLRLIYYSQIVNDFQKGDIAEGYSVSREKKESFPLTVTSAQKNPTAFYLCASRGQGHNNEQFFGPGTRLTVL.

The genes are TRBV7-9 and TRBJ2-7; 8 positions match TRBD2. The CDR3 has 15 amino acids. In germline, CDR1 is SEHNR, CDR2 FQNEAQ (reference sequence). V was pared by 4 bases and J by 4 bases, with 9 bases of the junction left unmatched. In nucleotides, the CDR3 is TGTGCCAGCAGCTCCCGTAGGACTAGCAGATACGAGCAGTACTTC. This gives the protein CASSSRRTSRYEQYF.

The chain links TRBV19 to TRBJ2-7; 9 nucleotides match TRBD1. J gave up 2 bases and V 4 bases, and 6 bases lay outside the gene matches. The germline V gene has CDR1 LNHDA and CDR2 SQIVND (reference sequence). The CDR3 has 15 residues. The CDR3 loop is CASSRPGTGTYEQYF. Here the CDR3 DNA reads TGTGCCAGTAGTAGGCCCGGGACAGGGACCTACGAGCAGTACTTC.

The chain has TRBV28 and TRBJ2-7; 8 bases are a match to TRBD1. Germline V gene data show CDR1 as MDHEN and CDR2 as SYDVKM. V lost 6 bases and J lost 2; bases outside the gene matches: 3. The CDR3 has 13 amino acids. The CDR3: CASRRTGTYEQYF. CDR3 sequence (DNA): TGTGCCAGCAGGAGGACAGGGACCTACGAGCAGTACTTC.

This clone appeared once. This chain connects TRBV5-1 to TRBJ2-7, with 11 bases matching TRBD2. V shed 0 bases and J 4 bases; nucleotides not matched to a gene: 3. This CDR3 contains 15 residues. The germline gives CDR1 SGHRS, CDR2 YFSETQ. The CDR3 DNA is TGCGCCAGCAGCTTGGGACTAGCGGGAAGATACGAGCAGTACTTC. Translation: CASSLGLAGRYEQYF.

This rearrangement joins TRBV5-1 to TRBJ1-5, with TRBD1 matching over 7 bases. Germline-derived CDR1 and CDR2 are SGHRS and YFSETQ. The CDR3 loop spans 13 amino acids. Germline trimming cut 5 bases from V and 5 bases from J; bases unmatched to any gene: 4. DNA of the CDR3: TGCGCCAGCAGAACAGGGGTGGATCAGCCCCAGCATTTT. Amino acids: CASRTGVDQPQHF.

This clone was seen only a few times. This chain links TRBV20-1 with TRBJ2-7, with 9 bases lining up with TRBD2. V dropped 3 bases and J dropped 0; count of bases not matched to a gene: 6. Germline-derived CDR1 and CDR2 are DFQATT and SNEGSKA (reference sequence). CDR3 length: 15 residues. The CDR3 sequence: CSASALAGTSYEQYF. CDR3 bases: TGCAGTGCTAGTGCCCTAGCGGGAACCTCCTACGAGCAGTACTTC.

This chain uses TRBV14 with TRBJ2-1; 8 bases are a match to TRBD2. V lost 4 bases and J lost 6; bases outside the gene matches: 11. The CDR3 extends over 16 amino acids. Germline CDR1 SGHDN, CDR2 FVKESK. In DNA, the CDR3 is TGTGCCAGCAGCCCTTTTAGCGGGATACTTTTCAATGAGCAGTTCTTC. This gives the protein CASSPFSGILFNEQFF.

This chain's CDR3 is CSAPGVYGYTF. The CDR3, as DNA: TGCAGTGCCCCGGGAGTCTATGGCTACACCTTC. The chain uses TRBV20-1 and TRBJ1-2; D is ambiguous. CDR3 length equals 11 residues. The ends were cut back, 6 bases at V and 4 bases at J, with 9 bases in the middle. Germline CDR1 and CDR2: DFQATT and SNEGSKA (reference sequence).

The CDR3 here is CASSMAQGGQPQHF. The CDR3 DNA is TGTGCCAGTAGTATGGCGCAAGGCGGGCAGCCCCAGCATTTT. V gene TRBV19 combines with J gene TRBJ1-5; D not resolved. CDR3 length equals 14 residues. CDR1 is LNHDA, CDR2 SQIVND, per germline (reference sequence). Trimming removed 3 bases from V and 7 bases from J, with 13 bases in between.

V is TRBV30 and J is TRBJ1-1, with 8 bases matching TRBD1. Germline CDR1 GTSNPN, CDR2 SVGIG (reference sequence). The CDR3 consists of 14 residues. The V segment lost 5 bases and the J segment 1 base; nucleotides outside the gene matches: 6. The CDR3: CAWRQGMKNTEAFF. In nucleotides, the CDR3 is TGTGCCTGGCGACAGGGGATGAAGAACACTGAAGCTTTCTTT.

CDR3 loop: CASSVVRGTEAFF. CDR3 DNA sequence: TGTGCCAGCAGCGTAGTCAGGGGCACTGAAGCTTTCTTT. The rearrangement joins TRBV5-6 to TRBJ1-1; possibly TRBD1 for D (6 bases). CDR1 and CDR2 from the germline V gene are SGHDT and YYEEEE. Trimming left V 4 bases short and J 4 bases short, with 11 bases between. The CDR3 consists of 13 residues.

The CDR3 DNA sequence: TGTGCCTGGACAAGGGGTCTAGCGGACGAGCAGTACTTC. Amino acid sequence: CAWTRGLADEQYF. The V and J genes are TRBV30 and TRBJ2-7; TRBD2 matches 7 bases. From germline, CDR1 is GTSNPN and CDR2 SVGIG (reference sequence). The V segment lost 4 bases and the J segment 5 bases; nucleotides outside the gene matches: 8. The CDR3 length is 13 residues. The full variable domain, with the rest looked up from reference TRBV30 and TRBJ2-7, is SQTIHQWPATLVQPVGSPLSLECTVEGTSNPNLYWYRQAAGRGLQLLFYSVGIGQISSEVPQNLSASRPQDRQFILSSKKLLLSDSGFYLCAWTRGLADEQYFGPGTRLTVT.

The CDR3 loop reads CASSVYRVGDEQFF. As DNA, the CDR3 is TGTGCCAGCAGCGTATACAGGGTGGGCGATGAGCAGTTCTTC. This rearrangement joins TRBV5-8 to TRBJ2-1, with a weak D call TRBD1 (6 bases). The germline CDR1 and CDR2 sequences are SGHTS and YDEGEE. V lost 4 bases, J lost 8 bases, and 16 bases lay in between. The CDR3 covers 14 residues.

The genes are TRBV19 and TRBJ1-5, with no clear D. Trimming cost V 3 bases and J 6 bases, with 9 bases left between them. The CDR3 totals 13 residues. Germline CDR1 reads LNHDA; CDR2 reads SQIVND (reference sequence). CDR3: CASSIYEGQPQHF. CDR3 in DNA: TGTGCCAGTAGTATTTATGAGGGTCAGCCCCAGCATTTT. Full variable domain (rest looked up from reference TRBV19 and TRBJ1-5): DGGITQSPKYLFRKEGQNVTLSCEQNLNHDAMYWYRQDPGQGLRLIYYSQIVNDFQKGDIAEGYSVSREKKESFPLTVTSAQKNPTAFYLCASSIYEGQPQHFGDGTRLSIL.